The present T cell receptor (beta chain) was sequenced within a study of identifying expanded T cells in peripheral blood. The study, taken as a whole, reports: Over about two and four weeks, about 15 and 19 clones changed, versus approximately 1.1 between replicates. Two-week clone count variance significantly increased as total template count grew.

Collection occurred without any documented infections or immune events in donors. Worth noting for this clone: Antigen unknown.

This CDR3 is 18 amino acids long. V was clipped by 3 bases and J by 0 bases, with 20 bases between them. Germline V gene data show CDR1 as LNHDA and CDR2 as SQIVND (reference sequence). Libraries were prepared by immunoSEQ multiplex PCR; TCRdb keeps only in-frame clonotypes and omits some of them. The table lists about 90,000 clones, 70% to 90% of them singletons. What was sequenced was blood. The TCR comes from a person aged 18 to 75 in good health. V gene TRBV19 combines with J gene TRBJ1-2, with no clear D. DNA of the CDR3: TGTGCCAGTAGTATGGGGAAACCGACCCGAATTTCTAACTATGGCTACACCTTC. Protein product: CASSMGKPTRISNYGYTF.